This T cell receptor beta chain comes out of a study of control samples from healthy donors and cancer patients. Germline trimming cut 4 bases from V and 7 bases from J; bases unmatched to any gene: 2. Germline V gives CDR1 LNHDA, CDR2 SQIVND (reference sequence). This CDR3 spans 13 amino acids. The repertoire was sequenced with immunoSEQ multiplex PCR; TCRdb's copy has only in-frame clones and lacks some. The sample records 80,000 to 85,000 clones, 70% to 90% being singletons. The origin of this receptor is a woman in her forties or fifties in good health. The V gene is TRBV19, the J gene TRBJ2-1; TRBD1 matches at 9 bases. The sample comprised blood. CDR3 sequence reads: CASSTGTGNEQFF. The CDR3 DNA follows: TGTGCCAGTAGTACCGGGACAGGGAATGAGCAGTTCTTC.